The present T cell receptor beta chain was sequenced within a study of blood T cell repertoires in COVID-19. V was pared by 1 base and J by 3 bases, with 6 bases between. The germline V gene encodes CDR1 MGHRA and CDR2 YSYEKL. CDR3 length: 13 residues. Method: immunoSEQ multiplex PCR; TCRdb's copy keeps in-frame clones and lacks some. The table has about 280,000 clones, approximately 90% seen once. This receptor was taken from an older woman in a cohort exposed to, infected with or recovered from COVID-19 (not recorded which). The chain carries TRBV4-1 and TRBJ1-1; D gene ambiguous. Sequencing was carried out using PBMCs or T cells enriched from blood (not recorded which). The CDR3 loop reads CASSQARDTEAFF. In DNA form, the CDR3 reads TGCGCCAGCAGCCAAGCGAGAGACACTGAAGCTTTCTTT.